The subject of this entry is one T cell receptor beta chain. What it binds is unknown. Per sample, roughly 470 nanograms of biopsy DNA were TCRB immunosequenced. The protocol was immunoSEQ multiplex PCR, while the TCRdb copy is restricted to in-frame clones and leaves out a portion. The sample has 7,000 to 8,500 clones, more than 80% seen once. This record comes from a study of T cell repertoires in ileal Crohn's disease. Study at large: At surgery, 30% to 35% of patients smoked, with median disease duration about eight years. Postoperative therapy was given to about half: about 11 thiopurines, 18 anti-TNF agents. Study conclusions and caveats: Endoscopic recurrence occurred in every patient whose clonality exceeded 26.8%.

The junction had 4 bases not matched to a gene; V was cut back by 0 bases and J by 2 bases. The CDR3 consists of 16 residues. CDR1 and CDR2 from the germline V gene are MGHRA and YSYEKL. The TCR originated in an adult with Crohn's disease. The chain joins TRBV4-1 to TRBJ2-7, with 10 bases aligning to TRBD2. The source material was ileal tissue. The CDR3 sequence is CASSQDSSGRAYEQYF. The DNA of the CDR3 is TGCGCCAGCAGCCAAGATTCCAGCGGGAGGGCCTACGAGCAGTACTTC.